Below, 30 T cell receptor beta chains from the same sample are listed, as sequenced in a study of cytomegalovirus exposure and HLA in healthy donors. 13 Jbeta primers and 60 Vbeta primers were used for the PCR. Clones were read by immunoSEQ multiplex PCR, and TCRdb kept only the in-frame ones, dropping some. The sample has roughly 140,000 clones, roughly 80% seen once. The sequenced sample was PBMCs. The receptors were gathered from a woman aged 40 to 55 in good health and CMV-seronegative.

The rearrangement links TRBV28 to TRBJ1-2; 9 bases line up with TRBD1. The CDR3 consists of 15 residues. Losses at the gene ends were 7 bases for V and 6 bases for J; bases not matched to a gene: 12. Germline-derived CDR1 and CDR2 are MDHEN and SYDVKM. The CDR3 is CASTSGQGSGDGYTF. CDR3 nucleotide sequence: TGTGCCAGCACCTCCGGACAGGGGAGCGGGGATGGCTACACCTTC.

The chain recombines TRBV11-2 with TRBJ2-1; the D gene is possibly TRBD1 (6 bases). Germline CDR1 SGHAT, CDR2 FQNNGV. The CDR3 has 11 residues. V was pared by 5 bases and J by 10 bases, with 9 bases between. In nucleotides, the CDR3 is TGTGCCAGCAGCGTACAGGGAGAGCAGTTCTTC. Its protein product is CASSVQGEQFF.

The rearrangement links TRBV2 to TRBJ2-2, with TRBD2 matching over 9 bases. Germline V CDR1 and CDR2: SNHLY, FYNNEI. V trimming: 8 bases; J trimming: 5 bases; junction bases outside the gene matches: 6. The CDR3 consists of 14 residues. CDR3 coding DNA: TGTGCCAGCGCCGCTCTAGCGGGGACCGGGGAGCTGTTTTTT. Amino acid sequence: CASAALAGTGELFF.

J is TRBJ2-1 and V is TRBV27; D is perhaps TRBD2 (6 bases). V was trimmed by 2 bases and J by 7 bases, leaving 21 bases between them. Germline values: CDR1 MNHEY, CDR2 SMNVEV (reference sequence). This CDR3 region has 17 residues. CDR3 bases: TGTGCCAGCAGTTTACGGTTCAGGGACTTATCCCCTAATGAGCAGTTCTTC. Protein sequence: CASSLRFRDLSPNEQFF.

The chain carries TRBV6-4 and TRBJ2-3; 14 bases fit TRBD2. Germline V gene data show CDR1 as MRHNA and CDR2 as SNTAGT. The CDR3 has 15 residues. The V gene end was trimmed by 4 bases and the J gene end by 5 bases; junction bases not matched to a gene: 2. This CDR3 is CASSGLAGGEDTQYF. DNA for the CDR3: TGTGCCAGCAGTGGACTAGCGGGAGGGGAAGATACGCAGTATTTT.

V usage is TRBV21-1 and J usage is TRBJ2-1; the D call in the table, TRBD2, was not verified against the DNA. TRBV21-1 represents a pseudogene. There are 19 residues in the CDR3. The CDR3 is CASSKEEVGGCGSYNEQFF. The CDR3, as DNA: TGTGCCAGCAGCAAAGAAGAGGTTGGGGGGTGCGGCTCCTACAATGAGCAGTTCTTC.

The CDR3 loop reads CASSQTLAGSTDTQYF. The CDR3 DNA sequence: TGCGCCAGCAGCCAAACCCTAGCGGGGAGCACAGATACGCAGTATTTT. The V gene is TRBV4-1, the J gene TRBJ2-3; 9 nucleotides line up with TRBD2. From germline, CDR1 is MGHRA and CDR2 YSYEKL. J lost 0 bases, V lost 2 bases, and 3 bases had no gene match. CDR3 length: 16 residues.

The CDR3 loop reads CASSHPGQGAYEQYF. The CDR3, as DNA: TGTGCCAGCTCACATCCGGGACAGGGCGCTTACGAGCAGTACTTC. The V call is TRBV18, the J call TRBJ2-7; 9 bases fit TRBD1. The CDR3 covers 15 residues. Trimming removed 4 bases from V and 4 bases from J; junction bases left unmatched: 8. Germline V gene lookup returns CDR1 KGHSH and CDR2 LQKENI.

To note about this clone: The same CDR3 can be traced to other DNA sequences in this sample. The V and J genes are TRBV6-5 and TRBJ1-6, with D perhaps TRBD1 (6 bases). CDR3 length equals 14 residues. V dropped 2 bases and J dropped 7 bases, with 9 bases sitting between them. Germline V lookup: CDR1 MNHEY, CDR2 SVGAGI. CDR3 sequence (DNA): TGTGCCAGCAGTTACGGGCAGGGGAATTCACCCCTCCACTTT. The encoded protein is CASSYGQGNSPLHF.

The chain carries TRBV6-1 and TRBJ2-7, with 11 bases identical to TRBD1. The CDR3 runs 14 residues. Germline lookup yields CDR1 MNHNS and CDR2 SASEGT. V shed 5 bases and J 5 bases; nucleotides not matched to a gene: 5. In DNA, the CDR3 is TGTGCCAGCAGTCCCGGGACAGGGGGGCACGAGCAGTACTTC. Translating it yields CASSPGTGGHEQYF.

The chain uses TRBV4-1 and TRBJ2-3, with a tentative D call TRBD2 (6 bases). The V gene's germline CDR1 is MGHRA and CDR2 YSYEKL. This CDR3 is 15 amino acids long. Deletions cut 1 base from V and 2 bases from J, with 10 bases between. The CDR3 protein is CASSQGSGLTDTQYF. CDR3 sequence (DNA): TGCGCCAGCAGCCAAGGAAGCGGGCTCACAGATACGCAGTATTTT.

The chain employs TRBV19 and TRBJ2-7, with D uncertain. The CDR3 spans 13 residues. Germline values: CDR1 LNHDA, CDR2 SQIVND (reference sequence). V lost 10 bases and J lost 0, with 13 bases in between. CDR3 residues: CATRDSHSYEQYF. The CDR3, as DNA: TGTGCCACTAGAGACTCCCACTCCTACGAGCAGTACTTC.

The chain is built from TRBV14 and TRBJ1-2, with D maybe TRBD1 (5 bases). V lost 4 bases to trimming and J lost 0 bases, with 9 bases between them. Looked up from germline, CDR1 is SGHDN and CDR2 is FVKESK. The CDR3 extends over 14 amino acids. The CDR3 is CASSLTTANYGYTF. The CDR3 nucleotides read TGTGCCAGCAGCCTTACGACAGCTAACTATGGCTACACCTTC. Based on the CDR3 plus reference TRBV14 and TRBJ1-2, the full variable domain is EAGVTQFPSHSVIEKGQTVTLRCDPISGHDNLYWYRRVMGKEIKFLLHFVKESKQDESGMPNNRFLAERTGGTYSTLKVQPAELEDSGVYFCASSLTTANYGYTFGSGTRLTVV.

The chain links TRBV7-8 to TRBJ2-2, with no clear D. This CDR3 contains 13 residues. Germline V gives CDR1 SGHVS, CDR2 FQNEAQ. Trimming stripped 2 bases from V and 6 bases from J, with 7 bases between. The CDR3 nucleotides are TGTGCCAGCAGCTTATATGGAGCCGGGGAGCTGTTTTTT. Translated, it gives CASSLYGAGELFF.

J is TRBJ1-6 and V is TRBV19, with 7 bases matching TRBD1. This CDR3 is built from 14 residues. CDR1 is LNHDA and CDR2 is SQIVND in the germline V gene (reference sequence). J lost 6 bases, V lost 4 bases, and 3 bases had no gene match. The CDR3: CASSTQGGNSPLHF. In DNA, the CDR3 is TGTGCCAGTAGTACCCAGGGGGGTAATTCACCCCTCCACTTT.

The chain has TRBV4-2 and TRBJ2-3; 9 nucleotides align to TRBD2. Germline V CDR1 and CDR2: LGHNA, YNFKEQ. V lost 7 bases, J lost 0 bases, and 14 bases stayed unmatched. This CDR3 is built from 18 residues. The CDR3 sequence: CASTKSASGATSTDTQYF. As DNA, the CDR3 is TGTGCCAGCACAAAATCGGCTAGCGGGGCCACTAGCACAGATACGCAGTATTTT.

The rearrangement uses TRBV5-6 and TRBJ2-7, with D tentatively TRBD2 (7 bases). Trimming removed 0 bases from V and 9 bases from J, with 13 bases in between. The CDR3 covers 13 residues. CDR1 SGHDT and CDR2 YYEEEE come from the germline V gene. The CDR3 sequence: CASSLGGGVGQYF. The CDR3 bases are TGTGCCAGCAGCTTGGGGGGGGGCGTAGGGCAGTACTTC.

For the CDR3, the DNA is TGTGCCAGCAGTGGATACACCGGGACAGGGATCTTAAGGGAGCAGTACTTC. It specifies CASSGYTGTGILREQYF. This chain links TRBV2 with TRBJ2-5; TRBD1 agrees at 9 bases. Per germline, CDR1 SNHLY and CDR2 FYNNEI. The J segment lost 11 bases and the V segment lost 4 bases, leaving 20 bases of the junction unmatched. The CDR3 runs to 17 residues.

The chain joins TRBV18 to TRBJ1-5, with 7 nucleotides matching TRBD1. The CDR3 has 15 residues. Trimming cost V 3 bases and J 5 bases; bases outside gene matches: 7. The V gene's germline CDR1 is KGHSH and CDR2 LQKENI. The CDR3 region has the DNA TGTGCCAGCTCACCTGAAGAGACAGGGTATCAGCCCCAGCATTTT. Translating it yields CASSPEETGYQPQHF.

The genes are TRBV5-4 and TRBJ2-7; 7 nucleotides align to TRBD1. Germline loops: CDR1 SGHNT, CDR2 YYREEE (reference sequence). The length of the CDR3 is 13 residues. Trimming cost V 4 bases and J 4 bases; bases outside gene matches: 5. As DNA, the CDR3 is TGTGCCAGCAGCAGTTGGACAGGATACGAGCAGTACTTC. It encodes CASSSWTGYEQYF.

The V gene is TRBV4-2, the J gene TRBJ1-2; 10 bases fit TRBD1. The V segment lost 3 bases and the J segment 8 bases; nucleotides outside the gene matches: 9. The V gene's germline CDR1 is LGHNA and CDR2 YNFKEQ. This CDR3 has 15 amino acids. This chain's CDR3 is CASSHGTGVGDGYTF. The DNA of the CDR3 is TGTGCCAGCAGCCATGGGACAGGGGTGGGGGACGGCTACACCTTC.

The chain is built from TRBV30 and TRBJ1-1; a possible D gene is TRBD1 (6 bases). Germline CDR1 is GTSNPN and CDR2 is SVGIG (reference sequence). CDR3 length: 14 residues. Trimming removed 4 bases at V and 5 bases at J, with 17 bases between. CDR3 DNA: TGTGCCTGGACACTATACAGGGTGCGGACTGAAGCTTTCTTT. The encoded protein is CAWTLYRVRTEAFF. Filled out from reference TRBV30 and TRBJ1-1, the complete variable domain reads SQTIHQWPATLVQPVGSPLSLECTVEGTSNPNLYWYRQAAGRGLQLLFYSVGIGQISSEVPQNLSASRPQDRQFILSSKKLLLSDSGFYLCAWTLYRVRTEAFFGQGTRLTVV.

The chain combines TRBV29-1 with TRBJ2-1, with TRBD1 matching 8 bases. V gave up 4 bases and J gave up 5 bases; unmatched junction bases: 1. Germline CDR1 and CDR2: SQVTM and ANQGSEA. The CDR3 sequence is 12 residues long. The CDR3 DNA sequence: TGCAGCGTTGGACAGGGGCACAATGAGCAGTTCTTC. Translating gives CSVGQGHNEQFF.

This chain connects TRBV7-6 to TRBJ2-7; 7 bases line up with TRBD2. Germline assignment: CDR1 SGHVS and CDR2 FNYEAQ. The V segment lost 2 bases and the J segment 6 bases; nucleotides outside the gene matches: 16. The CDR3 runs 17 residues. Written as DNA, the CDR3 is TGTGCCAGCAGCTTACGGGGACCTGCCGGGAGGTCGGGCGAGCAGTACTTC. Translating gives CASSLRGPAGRSGEQYF.

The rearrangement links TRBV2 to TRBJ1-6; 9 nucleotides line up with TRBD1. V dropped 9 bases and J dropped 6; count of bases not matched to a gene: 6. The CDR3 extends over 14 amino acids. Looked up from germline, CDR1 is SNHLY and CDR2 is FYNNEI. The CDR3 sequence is CASTRDRVNSPLHF. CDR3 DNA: TGTGCCAGTACGAGGGACAGGGTTAATTCACCCCTCCACTTT.

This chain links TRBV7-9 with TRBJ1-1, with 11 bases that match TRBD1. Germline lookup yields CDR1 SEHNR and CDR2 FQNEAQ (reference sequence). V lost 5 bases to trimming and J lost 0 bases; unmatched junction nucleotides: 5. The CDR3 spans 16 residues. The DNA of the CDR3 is TGTGCCAGCAGCCCTGGACAGGGGGCGATGAACACTGAAGCTTTCTTT. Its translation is CASSPGQGAMNTEAFF. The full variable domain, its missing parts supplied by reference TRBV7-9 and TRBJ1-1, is DTGVSQNPRHKITKRGQNVTFRCDPISEHNRLYWYRQTLGQGPEFLTYFQNEAQLEKSRLLSDRFSAERPKGSFSTLEIQRTEQGDSAMYLCASSPGQGAMNTEAFFGQGTRLTVV.

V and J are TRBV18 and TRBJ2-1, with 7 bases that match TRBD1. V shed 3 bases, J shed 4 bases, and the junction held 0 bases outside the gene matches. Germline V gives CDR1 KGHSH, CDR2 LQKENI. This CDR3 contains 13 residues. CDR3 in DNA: TGTGCCAGCTCACCGGGACAGTACAATGAGCAGTTCTTC. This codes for CASSPGQYNEQFF.

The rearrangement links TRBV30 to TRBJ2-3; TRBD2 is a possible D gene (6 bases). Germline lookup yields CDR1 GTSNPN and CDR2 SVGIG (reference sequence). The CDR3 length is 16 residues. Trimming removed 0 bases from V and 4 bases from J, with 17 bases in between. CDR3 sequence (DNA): TGTGCCTGGAGTGTAAAGCTAGCGCTAAAGGCAGATACGCAGTATTTT. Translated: CAWSVKLALKADTQYF.

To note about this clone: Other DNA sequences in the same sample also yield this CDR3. DNA for the CDR3: TGCGCCAGCAGCTTGGGGCTCTACAATGAGCAGTTCTTC. It is translated as CASSLGLYNEQFF. V gene TRBV5-1 combines with J gene TRBJ2-1; no clear D. The V end was cut by 0 bases, the J end by 3 bases, with 4 bases between. The CDR3 spans 13 residues. Germline V lookup: CDR1 SGHRS, CDR2 YFSETQ.

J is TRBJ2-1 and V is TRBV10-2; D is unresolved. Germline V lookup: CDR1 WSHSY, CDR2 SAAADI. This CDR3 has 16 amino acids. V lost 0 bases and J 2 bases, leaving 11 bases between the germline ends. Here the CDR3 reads CASSESGPAPYNEQFF. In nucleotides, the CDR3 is TGCGCCAGCAGTGAGTCGGGCCCTGCACCCTACAATGAGCAGTTCTTC.